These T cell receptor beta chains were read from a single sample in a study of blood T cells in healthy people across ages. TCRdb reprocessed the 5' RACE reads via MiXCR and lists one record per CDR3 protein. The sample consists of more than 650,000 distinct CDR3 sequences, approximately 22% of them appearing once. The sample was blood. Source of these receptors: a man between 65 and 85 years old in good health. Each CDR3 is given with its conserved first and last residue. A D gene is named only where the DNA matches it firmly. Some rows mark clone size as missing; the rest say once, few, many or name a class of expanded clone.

CSAMSGNENIQYF	TGCAGTGCTATGAGCGGGAACGAAAACATTCAGTACTTC	TRBV20-1	TRBJ2-4	TRBD2	NA
CASSPKSYGYTF	TGTGCCAGCAGCCCAAAAAGTTATGGCTACACCTTC	TRBV5-6	TRBJ1-2	NA	NA
CASMLMTGSNEQFF	TGTGCCAGCATGCTGATGACAGGCTCTAATGAGCAGTTCTTC	TRBV7-2	TRBJ2-1	NA	few
CASSSLRAEQYF	TGTGCCAGCAGTTCCCTGAGGGCGGAGCAGTACTTC	TRBV12-3/TRBV12-4	TRBJ2-7	NA	NA
CASSPDSGYGYTF	TGTGCCAGCAGTCCGGACAGTGGTTATGGCTACACCTTC	TRBV7-9	TRBJ1-2	NA	NA
CATSDLAGPQETQYF	TGTGCCACCAGTGATTTGGCGGGACCCCAAGAGACCCAGTACTTC	TRBV24-1	TRBJ2-5	NA	NA
CAWSVGGGGVSTDTQYF	TGTGCCTGGAGTGTAGGAGGAGGAGGGGTTAGCACAGATACGCAGTATTTT	TRBV30	TRBJ2-3	NA	NA
CASSSDTNTEAFF	TGTGCCAGCAGCTCGGACACGAACACTGAAGCTTTCTTT	TRBV7-6	TRBJ1-1	NA	many
CSARVPRETQYF	TGCAGTGCTAGAGTGCCCCGAGAGACCCAGTACTTC	TRBV20-1	TRBJ2-5	NA	few
CATSEWGETNTGELFF	TGTGCCACCAGTGAGTGGGGGGAAACGAACACCGGGGAGCTGTTTTTT	TRBV24-1	TRBJ2-2	NA	NA
CASSQRRGQGSNNQPQHF	TGTGCCAGCAGTCAGAGGAGAGGACAGGGGTCCAACAATCAGCCCCAGCATTTT	TRBV3-1	TRBJ1-5	TRBD1	NA
CASSLYPATNEKLFF	TGCGCCAGCAGCCTCTACCCTGCAACTAATGAAAAACTGTTTTTT	TRBV5-1	TRBJ1-4	NA	many
CASSYGGYRGTGELFF	TGTGCCAGCAGTTACGGAGGGTACCGAGGGACCGGGGAGCTGTTTTTT	TRBV6-6	TRBJ2-2	NA	NA
CAIRGGSPSTDTQYF	TGTGCCATCAGGGGCGGGAGCCCTAGCACAGATACGCAGTATTTT	TRBV10-3	TRBJ2-3	TRBD2	few
CSGLQGPTDYEQYF	TGCAGCGGACTTCAGGGTCCGACCGACTACGAGCAGTACTTC	TRBV29-1	TRBJ2-7	NA	NA
CASSVGQVNSPLHF	TGTGCCAGCAGCGTAGGACAGGTGAATTCACCCCTCCACTTT	TRBV9	TRBJ1-6	NA	NA
CATSDPQGFYGYTF	TGTGCCACCAGTGACCCACAGGGCTTCTATGGCTACACCTTC	TRBV24-1	TRBJ1-2	NA	few
CATDSGTSYNEQFF	TGTGCCACAGACTCCGGGACAAGCTACAATGAGCAGTTCTTC	TRBV11-2	TRBJ2-1	NA	few
CASSLGEGTTDTQYF	TGTGCCAGCAGTTTAGGTGAGGGGACCACAGATACGCAGTATTTT	TRBV12-3/TRBV12-4	TRBJ2-3	NA	NA
CASSLLTSNEQFF	TGCGCCAGCAGCTTATTAACCTCCAATGAGCAGTTCTTC	TRBV5-1	TRBJ2-1	NA	few
CGATKGGVRAFF	TGCGGTGCCACTAAAGGGGGTGTAAGAGCTTTCTTT	TRBV20-1	TRBJ1-1	NA	NA
CSALSAGGRSNQPQHF	TGCAGTGCCCTCTCGGCCGGGGGTAGGAGCAATCAGCCCCAGCATTTT	TRBV20-1	TRBJ1-5	NA	NA
CSVKTSGRGYGTDTQYF	TGCAGTGTTAAGACTAGCGGGAGAGGCTATGGCACAGATACGCAGTATTTT	TRBV20-1	TRBJ2-3	TRBD2	NA